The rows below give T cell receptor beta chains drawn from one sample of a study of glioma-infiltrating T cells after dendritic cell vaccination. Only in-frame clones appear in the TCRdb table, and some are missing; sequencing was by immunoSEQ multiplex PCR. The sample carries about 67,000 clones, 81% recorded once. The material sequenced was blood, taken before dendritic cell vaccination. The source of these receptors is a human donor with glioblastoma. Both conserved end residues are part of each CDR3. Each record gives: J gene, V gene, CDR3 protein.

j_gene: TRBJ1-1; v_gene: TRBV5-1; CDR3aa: CASSSRWTDSEAFF
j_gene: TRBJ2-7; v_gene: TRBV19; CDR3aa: CASTPSSGGDEQYF
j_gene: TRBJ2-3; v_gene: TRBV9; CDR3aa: CASSTRGDGRSTDTQYF
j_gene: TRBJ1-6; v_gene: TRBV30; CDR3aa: CAWSAPPSPLHF
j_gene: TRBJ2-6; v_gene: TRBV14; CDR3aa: CASSQGAAGANVLTF
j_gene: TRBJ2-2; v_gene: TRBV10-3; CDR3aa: CAIRTDRNTGELFF
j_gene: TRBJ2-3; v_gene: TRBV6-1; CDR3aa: CASRGLASDTQYF
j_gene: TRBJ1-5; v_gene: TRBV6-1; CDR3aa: CASSESFAGDQPQHF
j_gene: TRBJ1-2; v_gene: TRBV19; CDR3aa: CASSILQNYGYTF
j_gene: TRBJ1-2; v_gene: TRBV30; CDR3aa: CAWSGQGSYTF
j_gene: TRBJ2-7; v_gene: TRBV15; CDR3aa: CATSRDYPGGGSSYEQYF
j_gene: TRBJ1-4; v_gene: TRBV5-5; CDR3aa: CASSLATANNEKLFF
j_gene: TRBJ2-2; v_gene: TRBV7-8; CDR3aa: CASSGGQGKGTGELFF
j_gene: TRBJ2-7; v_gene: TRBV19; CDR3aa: CASSTTGGTPYEQYF
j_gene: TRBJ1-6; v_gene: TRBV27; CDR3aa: CASSPGTGGENSPLHF
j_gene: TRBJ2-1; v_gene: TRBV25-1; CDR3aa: CASSEYFSGDEQFF
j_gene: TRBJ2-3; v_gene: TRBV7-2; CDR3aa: CASSPGGAVTDTQYF
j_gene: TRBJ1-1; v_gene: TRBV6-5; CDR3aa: CASSYRMTGLGTEAFF
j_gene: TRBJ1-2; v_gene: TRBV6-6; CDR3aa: CASSRDRAGYTF
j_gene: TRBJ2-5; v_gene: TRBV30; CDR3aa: CAWTRTVGETQYF
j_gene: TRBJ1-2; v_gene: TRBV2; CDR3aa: CASSERTGGSYGYTF
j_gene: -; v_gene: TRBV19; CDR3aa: CASSPGIPFEQYF
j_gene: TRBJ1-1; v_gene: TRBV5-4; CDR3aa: CASKLDRGSTEAFF
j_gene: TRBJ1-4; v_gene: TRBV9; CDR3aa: CASSVVGATNEKLFF
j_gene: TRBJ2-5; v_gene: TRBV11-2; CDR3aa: CASSLVGGDQETQYF
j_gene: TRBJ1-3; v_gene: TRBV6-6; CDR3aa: CASSYNSGNTIYF
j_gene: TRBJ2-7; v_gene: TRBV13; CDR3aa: CASSARDRRGNEQYF
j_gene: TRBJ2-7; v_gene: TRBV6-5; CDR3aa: CASSYAGFYEQYF